Detailed here is one T cell receptor beta chain. Here immunoSEQ multiplex PCR was the method, and the copy in TCRdb shows in-frame clones only, minus some. The table has around 120,000 clones, less than 90% seen once. This specimen belongs to a study of blood T cell repertoires in COVID-19. J gave up 0 bases and V 8 bases, and 3 bases lay outside the gene matches. CDR1 is ENHRY, CDR2 SYGVKD, per germline. CDR3 size: 14 residues. The TCR comes from a man aged 25-45 years with acute or convalescent COVID-19. Sequenced input: peripheral blood. The chain uses TRBV10-3 and TRBJ2-1; 8 bases agree with TRBD2. In DNA, the CDR3 is TGTGCCATCGGGGCGGGGGGCTCCTACAATGAGCAGTTCTTC. As protein: CAIGAGGSYNEQFF.